These 4 T cell receptor beta chains came from one sample sequenced in a study of T cells in Graves' hyperthyroidism and ophthalmopathy. The investigators amplified TCR beta CDR3 regions from RNA transcripts. RT-PCR in the first round (using the HTBI primer set) targeted the TCR CDR3. TCRdb itself ran the multiplex PCR reads through MiXCR, one entry per CDR3 protein. The sample consists of 250,000 to 350,000 distinct CDR3 sequences, 15% to 20% of them appearing once. The sequenced material came from blood. Receptor source: a woman aged 55-70 years with Graves' ophthalmopathy.

This clonotype was seen at least ten times. The V and J genes are TRBV20-1 and TRBJ2-1, with D possibly called TRBD1 or TRBD2 (5 bases each). Germline CDR1 and CDR2: DFQATT and SNEGSKA (reference sequence). The CDR3 is 11 residues long. V was trimmed by 1 base and J by 8 bases, leaving 6 bases between them. CDR3 residues: CSARVGDEQFF. The CDR3 DNA sequence: TGCAGTGCTAGAGTGGGGGATGAGCAGTTCTTC.

About this clonotype itself: With a much larger clone just one base away, this may be a read error. This chain joins TRBV5-1 and TRBJ2-1, with 9 nucleotides matching TRBD2. The CDR3 loop spans 15 amino acids. CDR1 is SGHRS and CDR2 is YFSETQ in the germline V gene. CDR3 coding DNA: TGTGCCAGCAGCTTATTCCTAGCGGGACGAAATGAGCAGTTCTTC. It encodes CASSLFLAGRNEQFF.

This chain links TRBV2 with TRBJ2-2; D uncertain. This CDR3 has 13 residues. Germline CDR1 reads SNHLY; CDR2 reads FYNNEI. Trimming took 0 bases from V and 7 from J, leaving 6 bases between them. CDR3 bases: TGTGCCAGCAGTGAAGCGGGCGGCGGGGAGCTGTTTTTT. Protein sequence: CASSEAGGGELFF. The full variable domain, completed using reference TRBV2 and TRBJ2-2, is EPEVTQTPSHQVTQMGQEVILRCVPISNHLYFYWYRQILGQKVEFLVSFYNNEISEKSEIFDDQFSVERPDGSNFTLKIRSTKLEDSAMYFCASSEAGGGELFFGEGSRLTVL.

The chain employs TRBV5-6 and TRBJ2-1, with 14 bases fitting TRBD2. Germline V lookup: CDR1 SGHDT, CDR2 YYEEEE. This CDR3 comprises 17 residues. The J segment lost 2 bases and the V segment lost 4 bases, leaving 5 bases of the junction unmatched. CDR3 protein: CASSKTSGGVTYNEQFF. The CDR3 DNA reads TGTGCCAGCAGCAAGACTAGCGGGGGGGTTACCTACAATGAGCAGTTCTTC. The full variable domain, in which reference TRBV5-6 and TRBJ2-1 provide the parts outside the CDR3, is DAGVTQSPTHLIKTRGQQVTLRCSPKSGHDTVSWYQQALGQGPQFIFQYYEEEERQRGNFPDRFSGHQFPNYSSELNVNALLLGDSALYLCASSKTSGGVTYNEQFFGPGTRLTVL.